What follows are 4 T cell receptor beta chains derived from one specimen sequenced in a study of T cells in Graves' hyperthyroidism and ophthalmopathy. RNA transcripts gave rise to amplified TCR beta CDR3 regions. TCR CDR3 regions were first amplified by RT-PCR with HTBI primers. Using its own MiXCR run on the multiplex PCR reads, TCRdb lists one record per CDR3 protein. The data show around 540,000 distinct CDR3 sequences, with roughly 50% seen just once and 8.2% held by the top ten. The specimen sequenced was peripheral blood or thyroid tissue (not recorded which). Receptors originate from a woman between 18 and 29 years old with Graves' hyperthyroidism.

This clonotype was seen just once. The V gene is TRBV29-1, the J gene TRBJ1-2, with D maybe TRBD1 (6 bases). Germline assignment: CDR1 SQVTM and CDR2 ANQGSEA. The CDR3 totals 13 residues. Between the trimmed V and J ends, which lost 3 bases and 3 bases, there was a span of 11 bases. CDR3 in amino acids: CSVDSGAYYGYTF. The CDR3 coding sequence is TGCAGCGTTGACTCGGGGGCGTACTATGGCTACACCTTC.

The gene calls are TRBV29-1 and TRBJ1-1; TRBD1 matches 9 bases. This CDR3 region has 13 residues. V gave up 8 bases and J gave up 4 bases; unmatched junction bases: 8. Germline V gives CDR1 SQVTM, CDR2 ANQGSEA. The CDR3, as DNA: TGCAGCTCAGAACAGGGGGCCACCACTGAAGCTTTCTTT. Translation: CSSEQGATTEAFF.

The gene calls are TRBV5-4 and TRBJ2-5; 7 nucleotides align to TRBD2. V shed 3 bases, J shed 1 base, and the junction held 12 bases outside the gene matches. Germline values: CDR1 SGHNT, CDR2 YYREEE (reference sequence). The CDR3 covers 17 residues. The CDR3 loop reads CASSWGSRGGPQETQYF. The DNA for the CDR3 is TGTGCCAGCAGCTGGGGATCACGCGGGGGACCCCAAGAGACCCAGTACTTC. Complete variable domain (other parts from reference TRBV5-4 and TRBJ2-5): ETGVTQSPTHLIKTRGQQVTLRCSSQSGHNTVSWYQQALGQGPQFIFQYYREEENGRGNFPPRFSGLQFPNYSSELNVNALELDDSALYLCASSWGSRGGPQETQYFGPGTRLLVL.

This clonotype was counted only a few times. The chain employs TRBV2 and TRBJ2-2; D remains unclear. Germline lookup yields CDR1 SNHLY and CDR2 FYNNEI. CDR3 length: 14 amino acids. The V end was cut by 3 bases, the J end by 3 bases, with 8 bases between. Here the CDR3 DNA reads TGTGCCAGCAGTGAGGCGGAATACACCGGGGAGCTGTTTTTT. This translates into CASSEAEYTGELFF.